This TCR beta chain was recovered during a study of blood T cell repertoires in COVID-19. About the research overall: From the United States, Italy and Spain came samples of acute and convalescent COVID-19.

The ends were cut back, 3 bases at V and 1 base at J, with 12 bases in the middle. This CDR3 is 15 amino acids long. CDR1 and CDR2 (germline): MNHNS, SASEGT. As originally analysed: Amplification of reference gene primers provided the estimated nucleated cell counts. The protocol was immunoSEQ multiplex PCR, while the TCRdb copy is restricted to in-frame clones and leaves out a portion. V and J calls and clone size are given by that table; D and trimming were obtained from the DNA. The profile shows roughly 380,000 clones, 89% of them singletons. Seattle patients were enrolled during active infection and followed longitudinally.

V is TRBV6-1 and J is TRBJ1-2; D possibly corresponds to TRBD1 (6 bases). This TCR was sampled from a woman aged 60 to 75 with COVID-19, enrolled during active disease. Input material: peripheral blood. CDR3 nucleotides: TGTGCCAGCAGTGATTCGCAGGGGATTAACTATGGCTACACCTTC. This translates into CASSDSQGINYGYTF.